What follows are 16 T cell receptor beta chains derived from one specimen sequenced in a study of blood T cell repertoires in COVID-19. The protocol was immunoSEQ multiplex PCR, while the TCRdb copy is restricted to in-frame clones and leaves out a portion. Of around 72,000 clones in the sample, around 89% were seen once. Sequences were obtained from peripheral blood. The receptors were gathered from a woman in her seventies with acute or convalescent COVID-19.

V and J are TRBV7-8 and TRBJ1-1, with TRBD1 matching over 8 bases. This CDR3 is 20 amino acids long. The V and J ends lost 1 base and 1 base, in that order; junction bases with no gene match: 17. Germline values: CDR1 SGHVS, CDR2 FQNEAQ. As DNA, the CDR3 is TGTGCCAGCAGCTTAGTTCGGGCAGGGGGCGCCTCGGCTTGGAACACTGAAGCTTTCTTT. Protein sequence: CASSLVRAGGASAWNTEAFF.

This clone was counted a single time. The V and J genes are TRBV28 and TRBJ1-3; tentative D call: TRBD1 (6 bases). The CDR3 sequence is 17 residues long. Germline V lookup: CDR1 MDHEN, CDR2 SYDVKM. Trimming took off 4 bases at V and 2 bases at J, with 18 bases between the two ends. The CDR3 loop reads CASSSPQAGAAGNTIYF. The CDR3 nucleotides read TGTGCCAGCAGTTCCCCCCAAGCAGGGGCCGCTGGAAACACCATATATTTT.

The chain joins TRBV7-6 to TRBJ2-2; the D gene is possibly TRBD2 (5 bases). The V end lost 1 base, the J end lost 2 bases, and 11 bases lay between the germline ends. CDR1 is SGHVS, CDR2 FNYEAQ, per germline. The CDR3 extends over 16 amino acids. CDR3 in DNA: TGTGCCAGCAGCTTAGGGTCTAGCCCTAACACCGGGGAGCTGTTTTTT. It yields the protein CASSLGSSPNTGELFF. The whole variable domain, remainder taken from reference TRBV7-6 and TRBJ2-2, is GAGVSQSPRYKVTKRGQDVALRCDPISGHVSLYWYRQALGQGPEFLTYFNYEAQQDKSGLPNDRFSAERPEGSISTLTIQRTEQRDSAMYRCASSLGSSPNTGELFFGEGSRLTVL.

About this clone: Other nucleotide sequences in the sample specify the same CDR3. V usage is TRBV18 and J usage is TRBJ2-3; D not certain. This CDR3 region has 12 residues. V was pared by 4 bases and J by 0 bases, with 2 bases between. CDR1 and CDR2 from the germline V gene are KGHSH and LQKENI. The CDR3 sequence: CASSLSTDTQYF. The CDR3 coding sequence is TGTGCCAGCTCACTAAGCACAGATACGCAGTATTTT.

This clone was counted a few times. This rearrangement joins TRBV7-3 to TRBJ1-2; 9 bases line up with TRBD1. J gave up 5 bases and V 6 bases, and 4 bases lay outside the gene matches. CDR3 length: 13 amino acids. The germline V gene encodes CDR1 SGHTA and CDR2 FQGTGA. The CDR3 region has the DNA TGTGCCAGCAGTCCCGGGACAGGGTATGGCTACACCTTC. Residues: CASSPGTGYGYTF.

The chain uses TRBV6-5 and TRBJ1-2, with 10 bases identical to TRBD1. Germline CDR1 reads MNHEY; CDR2 reads SVGAGI. V lost 5 bases and J lost 8; bases outside the gene matches: 11. There are 15 residues in the CDR3. The chain's CDR3 is CASSPKWDRGGGYTF. The CDR3 bases are TGTGCCAGCAGTCCTAAGTGGGACAGGGGAGGAGGCTACACCTTC.

The chain recombines TRBV19 with TRBJ2-3, with 9 bases that match TRBD2. This CDR3 is 16 amino acids long. Germline values: CDR1 LNHDA, CDR2 SQIVND (reference sequence). With 5 bases clipped from V and 6 bases from J, the junction kept 12 bases outside the gene matches. The CDR3 sequence is CASSPRSSGSGDTQYF. As DNA, the CDR3 is TGTGCCAGTAGTCCTCGTAGTAGCGGGAGCGGGGATACGCAGTATTTT.

This clone was seen a handful of times. This rearrangement joins TRBV19 to TRBJ1-5; TRBD1 agrees at 7 bases. The CDR3 runs 16 residues. Germline CDR1 and CDR2: LNHDA and SQIVND (reference sequence). J gave up 8 bases and V 1 base, and 11 bases lay outside the gene matches. In nucleotides, the CDR3 is TGTGCCAGTAGTATAGGGAGGAGGGGGCTAACGGAGCCCCAGCATTTT. Translation gives CASSIGRRGLTEPQHF.

The chain has TRBV5-1 and TRBJ2-1; perhaps TRBD2 as D (6 bases). This CDR3 spans 16 amino acids. Germline V lookup: CDR1 SGHRS, CDR2 YFSETQ. V dropped 5 bases and J dropped 0 bases, with 15 bases sitting between them. CDR3 region: CASRLIADSSYNEQFF. The CDR3 DNA is TGCGCCAGCAGACTAATAGCGGATAGCTCCTACAATGAGCAGTTCTTC.

This chain joins TRBV7-8 and TRBJ2-7; weak D call: TRBD1 (5 bases). Between the trimmed V and J ends, which lost 0 bases and 2 bases, there was a span of 11 bases. Germline V CDR1 and CDR2: SGHVS, FQNEAQ. CDR3 length: 15 amino acids. CDR3 in DNA: TGTGCCAGCAGCTTAGCGCAAGGGGTCCCCTACGAGCAGTACTTC. Its protein product is CASSLAQGVPYEQYF.

The chain uses TRBV6-5 and TRBJ2-1; D is perhaps TRBD1 (6 bases). Germline V gene sequence: CDR1 MNHEY, CDR2 SVGAGI. The V end lost 6 bases, the J end lost 6 bases, and 12 bases lay between the germline ends. This CDR3 comprises 13 residues. CDR3 loop: CASSLGQFNEQFF. The CDR3 DNA reads as TGTGCCAGCAGCCTCGGACAGTTCAATGAGCAGTTCTTC.

The rearrangement links TRBV6-2 or TRBV6-3 to TRBJ1-2; no firm D call. CDR1 and CDR2 from the germline V gene are MNHEY and SVGEGT. The CDR3 extends over 14 amino acids. V was cut by 0 bases and J by 5 bases, with 10 bases left in between. The CDR3 DNA follows: TGTGCCAGCAGTTACTCGGGCCCAGCTTATGGCTACACCTTC. It is translated as CASSYSGPAYGYTF.

The V and J genes are TRBV24-1 and TRBJ1-5, with 8 bases aligning to TRBD1. V dropped 7 bases and J dropped 5; count of bases not matched to a gene: 6. CDR1 and CDR2 (germline): KGHDR, SFDVKD. The CDR3 loop spans 14 amino acids. CDR3 sequence reads: CATRGQGSDQPQHF. CDR3 DNA: TGTGCCACCAGAGGACAGGGAAGTGATCAGCCCCAGCATTTT.

The gene calls are TRBV7-9 and TRBJ2-7; 7 bases fit TRBD1. Trimming took 5 bases from V and 1 from J; bases not matched to a gene: 11. Looked up from germline, CDR1 is SEHNR and CDR2 is FQNEAQ (reference sequence). This CDR3 has 16 residues. This chain's CDR3 is CASSVSQGRFSYEQYF. In DNA form, the CDR3 reads TGTGCCAGCAGCGTATCACAGGGGCGATTTTCCTACGAGCAGTACTTC.

The chain couples TRBV10-2 to TRBJ1-2; no firm D call. Germline CDR1 WSHSY, CDR2 SAAADI. The CDR3 spans 14 residues. V dropped 0 bases and J dropped 4 bases, with 9 bases sitting between them. The CDR3 nucleotides read TGCGCCAGCAGTGAGTCGCCGGAGATCTATGGCTACACCTTC. This translates into CASSESPEIYGYTF.

This chain joins TRBV2 and TRBJ1-4; D uncertain. Germline-derived CDR1 and CDR2 are SNHLY and FYNNEI. The V end was cut by 7 bases, the J end by 7 bases, with 13 bases between. This CDR3 spans 13 amino acids. The CDR3 loop reads CASNRVEGEKLFF. In nucleotides, the CDR3 is TGTGCCAGCAACCGGGTGGAGGGTGAAAAACTGTTTTTT.